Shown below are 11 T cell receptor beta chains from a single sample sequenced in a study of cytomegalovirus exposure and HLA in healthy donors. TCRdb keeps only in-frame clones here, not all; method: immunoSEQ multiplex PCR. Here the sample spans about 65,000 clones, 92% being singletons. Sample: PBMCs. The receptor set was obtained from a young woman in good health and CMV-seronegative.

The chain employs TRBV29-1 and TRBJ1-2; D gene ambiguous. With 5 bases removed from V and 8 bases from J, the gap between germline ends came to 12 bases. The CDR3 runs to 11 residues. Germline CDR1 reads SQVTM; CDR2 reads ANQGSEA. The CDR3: CSVIEDSGYTF. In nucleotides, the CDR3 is TGCAGCGTTATTGAAGATAGCGGCTACACCTTC.

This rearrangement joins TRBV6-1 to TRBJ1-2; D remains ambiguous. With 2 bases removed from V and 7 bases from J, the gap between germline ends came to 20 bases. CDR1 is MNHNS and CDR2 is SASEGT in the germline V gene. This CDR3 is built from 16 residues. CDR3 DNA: TGTGCCAGCAGTGAAAATATCTTGCCGAGGCAGAGTGGCTACACCTTC. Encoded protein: CASSENILPRQSGYTF.

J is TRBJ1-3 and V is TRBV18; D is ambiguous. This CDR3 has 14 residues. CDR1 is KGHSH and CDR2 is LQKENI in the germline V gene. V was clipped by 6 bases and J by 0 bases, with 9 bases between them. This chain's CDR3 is CASSGGYSGNTIYF. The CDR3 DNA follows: TGTGCCAGCTCCGGAGGTTACTCTGGAAACACCATATATTTT.

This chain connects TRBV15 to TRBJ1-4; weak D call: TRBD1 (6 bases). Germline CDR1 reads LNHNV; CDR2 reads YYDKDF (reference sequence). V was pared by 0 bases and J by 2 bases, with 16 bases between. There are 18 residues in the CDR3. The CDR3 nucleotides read TGTGCCACCAGCAGAGATAATGCGGAGAGGGGGACTAATGAAAAACTGTTTTTT. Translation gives CATSRDNAERGTNEKLFF.

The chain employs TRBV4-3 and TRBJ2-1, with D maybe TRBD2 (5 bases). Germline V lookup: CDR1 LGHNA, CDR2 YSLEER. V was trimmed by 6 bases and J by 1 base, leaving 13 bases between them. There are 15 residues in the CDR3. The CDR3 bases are TGCGCCAGCAGTGAGTCAAGCGGTTCCTACAATGAGCAGTTCTTC. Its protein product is CASSESSGSYNEQFF.

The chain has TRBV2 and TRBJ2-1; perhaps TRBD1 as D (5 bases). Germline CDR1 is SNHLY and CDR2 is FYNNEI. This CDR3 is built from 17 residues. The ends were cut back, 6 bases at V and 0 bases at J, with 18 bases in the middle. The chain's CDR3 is CASSEQWGGYSYNEQFF. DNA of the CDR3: TGTGCCAGCAGCGAACAATGGGGCGGCTACTCCTACAATGAGCAGTTCTTC. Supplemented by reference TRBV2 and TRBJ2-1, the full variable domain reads EPEVTQTPSHQVTQMGQEVILRCVPISNHLYFYWYRQILGQKVEFLVSFYNNEISEKSEIFDDQFSVERPDGSNFTLKIRSTKLEDSAMYFCASSEQWGGYSYNEQFFGPGTRLTVL.

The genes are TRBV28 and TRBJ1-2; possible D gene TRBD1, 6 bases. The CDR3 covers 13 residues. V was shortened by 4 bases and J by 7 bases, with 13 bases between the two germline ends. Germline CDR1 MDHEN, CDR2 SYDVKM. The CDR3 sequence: CASSSVTGGGYTF. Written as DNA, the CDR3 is TGTGCCAGCAGTTCTGTGACAGGTGGTGGCTACACCTTC.

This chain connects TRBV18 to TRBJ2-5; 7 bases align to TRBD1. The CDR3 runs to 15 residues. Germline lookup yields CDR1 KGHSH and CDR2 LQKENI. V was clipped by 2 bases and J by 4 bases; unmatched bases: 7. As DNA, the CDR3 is TGTGCCAGCTCACCAGTCGACAGGGCCGGAGAGACCCAGTACTTC. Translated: CASSPVDRAGETQYF.

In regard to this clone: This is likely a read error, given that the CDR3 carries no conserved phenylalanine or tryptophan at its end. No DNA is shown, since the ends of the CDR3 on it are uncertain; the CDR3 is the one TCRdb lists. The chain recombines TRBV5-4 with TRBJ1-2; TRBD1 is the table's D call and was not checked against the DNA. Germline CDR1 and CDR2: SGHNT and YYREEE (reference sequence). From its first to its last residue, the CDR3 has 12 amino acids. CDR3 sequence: CASSSGQGTPVA.

CDR3 sequence (DNA): TGTGCCAGCAGCTTAGTAAGCCAAAACACCGGGGAGCTGTTTTTT. It encodes CASSLVSQNTGELFF. This chain links TRBV7-9 with TRBJ2-2; D is undetermined. V was clipped by 1 base and J by 2 bases, with 8 bases between them. The CDR3 covers 15 residues. Per germline, CDR1 SEHNR and CDR2 FQNEAQ (reference sequence).

The CDR3 region is CARGRQSDVYGYTF. The CDR3 DNA reads TGTGCCAGGGGAAGACAGAGCGACGTCTATGGCTACACCTTC. The V gene is TRBV2, the J gene TRBJ1-2; D possibly corresponds to TRBD1 (5 bases). Germline V gene lookup returns CDR1 SNHLY and CDR2 FYNNEI. V dropped 9 bases and J dropped 4 bases, with 18 bases sitting between them. The CDR3 is made up of 14 amino acids.